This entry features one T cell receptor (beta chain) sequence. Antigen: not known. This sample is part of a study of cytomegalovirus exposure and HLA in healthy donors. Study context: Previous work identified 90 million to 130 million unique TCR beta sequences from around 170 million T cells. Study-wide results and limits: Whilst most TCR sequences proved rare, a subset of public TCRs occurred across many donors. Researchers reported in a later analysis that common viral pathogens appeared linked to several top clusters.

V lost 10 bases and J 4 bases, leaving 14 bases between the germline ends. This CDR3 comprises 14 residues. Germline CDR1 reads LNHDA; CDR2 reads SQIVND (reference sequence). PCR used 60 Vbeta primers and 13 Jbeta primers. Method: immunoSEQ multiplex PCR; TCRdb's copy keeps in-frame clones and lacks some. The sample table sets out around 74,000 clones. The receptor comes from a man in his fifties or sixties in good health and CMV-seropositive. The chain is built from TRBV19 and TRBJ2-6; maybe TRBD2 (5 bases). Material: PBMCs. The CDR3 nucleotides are TGTGCCACCTCCAGCCGCGGGGGGGCCAACGTCCTGACTTTC. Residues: CATSSRGGANVLTF.